Reported below is one T cell receptor beta chain. Its target is not known. This entry is derived from a study of shared clonotypes between healthy human individuals. About the study: Donors were a couple of women and a few men aged 18 to 49. Points from the study as a whole: Larger estimated richness was generally recorded for naive subsets relative to memory subsets.

All of the donors resided in Nashville, Tennessee, and each was a Caucasian adult. Execution of the assay was at deep level. Here immunoSEQ multiplex PCR was the method, and the copy in TCRdb shows in-frame clones only, minus some. The repertoire includes some 2,500,000 clones, over 85% of them detected once, and 0.36% sits in the top ten. The CDR3 totals 15 residues. V was trimmed by 2 bases and J by 5 bases, leaving 15 bases between them. In germline, CDR1 is MNHEY, CDR2 SMNVEV (reference sequence). The chain joins TRBV27 to TRBJ1-1, with a weak D call TRBD1 (5 bases). Sequenced sample: naive CD4+ T cells from PBMCs. Subset specified: CD45RA+ positively selected. This receptor was identified in a man aged 18 to 29 in good health. Some clones in this sample may be carry-over from other donors' samples. The CDR3 reads CASSLRGRPSTEAFF. CDR3 nucleotides: TGTGCCAGCAGTTTACGGGGGAGGCCCTCAACTGAAGCTTTCTTT.